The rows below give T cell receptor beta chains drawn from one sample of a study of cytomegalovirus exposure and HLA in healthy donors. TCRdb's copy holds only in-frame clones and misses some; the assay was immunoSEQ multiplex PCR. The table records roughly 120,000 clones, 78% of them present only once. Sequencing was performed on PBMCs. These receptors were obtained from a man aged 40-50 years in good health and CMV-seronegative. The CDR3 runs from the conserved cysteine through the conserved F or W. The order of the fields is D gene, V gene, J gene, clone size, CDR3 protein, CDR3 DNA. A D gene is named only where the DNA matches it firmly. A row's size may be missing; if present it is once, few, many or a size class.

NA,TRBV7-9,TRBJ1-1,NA,CASSRFGEAFF,TGTGCCAGCAGCCGCTTTGGCGAAGCTTTCTTT
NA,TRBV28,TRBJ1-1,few,CASSLLEAEAFF,TGTGCCAGCAGTTTATTGGAGGCCGAAGCTTTCTTT
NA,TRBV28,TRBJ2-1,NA,CASSLGGYNLGEQFF,TGTGCCAGCAGTTTAGGGGGGTACAATCTCGGTGAGCAGTTCTTC
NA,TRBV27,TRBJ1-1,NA,CASRGRLGMNTEAFF,TGTGCCAGCAGGGGGCGCTTGGGCATGAACACTGAAGCTTTCTTT
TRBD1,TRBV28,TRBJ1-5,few,CASSTGTGRNQPQHF,TGTGCCAGCAGTACTGGGACAGGGAGAAATCAGCCCCAGCATTTT
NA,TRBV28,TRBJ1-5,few,CASTSTGYQPQHF,TGTGCCAGCACCTCGACGGGTTATCAGCCCCAGCATTTT
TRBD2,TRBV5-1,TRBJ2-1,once,CASSSGTSGGAVDEQFF,TGCGCCAGCAGCAGTGGGACTAGCGGGGGGGCCGTGGATGAGCAGTTCTTC
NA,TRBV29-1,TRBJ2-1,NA,CSVEWTTTHNEQFF,TGCAGCGTTGAATGGACTACGACACACAATGAGCAGTTCTTC
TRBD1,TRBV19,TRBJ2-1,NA,CASSIVGGRGSYNEQFF,TGTGCCAGTAGTATAGTAGGGGGCAGGGGTTCCTACAATGAGCAGTTCTTC
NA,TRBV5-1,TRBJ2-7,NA,CASRLDTYEQYF,TGCGCCAGCAGATTAGACACGTACGAGCAGTACTTC
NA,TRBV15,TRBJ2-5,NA,CATSREAETQYF,TGTGCCACCAGCAGAGAGGCCGAGACCCAGTACTTC
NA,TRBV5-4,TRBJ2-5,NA,CASGGRGVQETQYF,TGTGCCAGCGGGGGACGCGGGGTACAAGAGACCCAGTACTTC
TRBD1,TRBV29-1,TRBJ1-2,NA,CSAHDRGGYTF,TGCAGCGCTCACGACAGGGGTGGCTACACCTTC
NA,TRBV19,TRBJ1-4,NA,CASSPPGSRGEKLFF,TGTGCCAGTAGTCCCCCCGGGTCCCGGGGTGAAAAACTGTTTTTT
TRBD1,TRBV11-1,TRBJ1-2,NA,CASSRDSGYTF,TGTGCCAGCAGTCGGGACAGTGGCTACACCTTC
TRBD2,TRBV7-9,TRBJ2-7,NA,CASSSGTSGTYEQYF,TGTGCCAGCAGCTCGGGGACTAGCGGGACCTACGAGCAGTACTTC
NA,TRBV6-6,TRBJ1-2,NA,CASSYKGGANYGYTF,TGTGCCAGCAGTTACAAAGGGGGAGCTAACTATGGCTACACCTTC
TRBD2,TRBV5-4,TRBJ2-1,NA,CASSFGGATYNEQFF,TGTGCCAGCAGCTTCGGGGGGGCCACCTACAATGAGCAGTTCTTC
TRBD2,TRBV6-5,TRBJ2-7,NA,CASSYSTSGVYEQYF,TGTGCCAGCAGTTACTCGACTAGCGGGGTCTACGAGCAGTACTTC
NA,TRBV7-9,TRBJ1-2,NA,CASSPPRGAFAGTIYGYTF,TGTGCCAGCAGCCCCCCTCGTGGGGCTTTTGCGGGAACTATCTATGGCTACACCTTC
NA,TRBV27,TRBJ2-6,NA,CASSPPPTVSGANVLTF,TGTGCCAGCAGTCCACCCCCTACAGTCTCTGGGGCCAACGTCCTGACTTTC
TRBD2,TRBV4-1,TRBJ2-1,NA,CASSQGTGGTSYNEQFF,TGCGCCAGCAGCCAAGGAACGGGGGGAACCTCCTACAATGAGCAGTTCTTC
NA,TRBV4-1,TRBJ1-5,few,CASSQDFTGRSNQPQHF,TGCGCCAGCAGCCAAGATTTCACGGGAAGGAGCAATCAGCCCCAGCATTTT
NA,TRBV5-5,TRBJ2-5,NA,CASSLQGAETQYF,TGTGCCAGCAGCCTGCAGGGTGCGGAGACCCAGTACTTC
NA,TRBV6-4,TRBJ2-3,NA,CASSDGRRSTDTQYF,TGTGCCAGCAGTGATGGCCGTCGCAGCACAGATACGCAGTATTTT
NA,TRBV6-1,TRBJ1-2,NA,CASRTGLDYGYTF,TGTGCCAGCCGAACAGGGTTGGACTATGGCTACACCTTC
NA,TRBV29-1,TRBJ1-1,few,CSARLAGAKAFF,TGCAGCGCCCGACTGGCTGGGGCTAAAGCTTTCTTT